Below are 21 T cell receptor beta chains sequenced from a single sample in a study of T cells after yellow fever vaccination. TCRdb redid the calling of the 5' RACE reads with MiXCR, one entry per CDR3 protein. The table records about 170,000 distinct CDR3 sequences, around 10% of them present only once. The sequencing used CD8+ T cells sorted from PBMCs, collected 15 days after the yellow fever booster vaccination. The receptors derive from a man aged 18-30 years who received the YFV17D yellow fever vaccine.

As regards this clonotype: At one end, the junction sequence differs from germline, possibly due to a read error. CDR3 sequence (DNA): TGCGCCAGCAGCCACACACTGGACACGATTGTCTTC. This gives the protein CASSHTLDTIVF. The J gene is TRBJ2-5, the V gene TRBV5-1; possibly TRBD1 for D (5 bases). The germline V gene has CDR1 SGHRS and CDR2 YFSETQ. This CDR3 comprises 12 residues.

V and J are TRBV12-3 or TRBV12-4 and TRBJ2-2; D uncertain. V was trimmed by 2 bases and J by 8 bases, leaving 3 bases between them. This CDR3 has 11 amino acids. CDR3 coding DNA: TGTGCCAGCAGTTTAATTGGGGAGCTGTTTTTT. Translation: CASSLIGELFF.

The CDR3 coding sequence is TGTGCCACCAGCAGAGTAAAGAACATGAACACTGAAGCTTTCTTT. Its translation is CATSRVKNMNTEAFF. V and J are TRBV15 and TRBJ1-1; D gene ambiguous. CDR1 is LNHNV and CDR2 is YYDKDF in the germline V gene (reference sequence). V was trimmed by 1 base and J by 0 bases, leaving 9 bases between them. The CDR3 is 15 amino acids.

This clonotype was observed many times. This chain joins TRBV4-3 and TRBJ1-2; TRBD1 is a possible D gene (6 bases). CDR1 is LGHNA and CDR2 is YSLEER in the germline V gene. The CDR3 runs to 15 residues. V was cut by 4 bases and J by 3 bases, with 15 bases left in between. The CDR3 is CASSRERQAHYGYTF. DNA for the CDR3: TGCGCCAGCAGCCGAGAAAGACAGGCTCACTATGGCTACACCTTC.

This clonotype has a handful of counts. V is TRBV27 and J is TRBJ2-4; D unclear. CDR1 is MNHEY and CDR2 is SMNVEV in the germline V gene (reference sequence). This CDR3 region has 13 residues. V lost 10 bases, J lost 7 bases, and 17 bases lay in between. The CDR3 protein is CATGEWQHNIQYF. The DNA of the CDR3 is TGTGCCACAGGCGAGTGGCAGCACAACATTCAGTACTTC.

This clonotype came up a few times. The V and J genes are TRBV27 and TRBJ2-5; 8 bases are a match to TRBD2. This CDR3 has 15 amino acids. V was clipped by 5 bases and J by 5 bases; unmatched bases: 10. CDR1 is MNHEY and CDR2 is SMNVEV in the germline V gene (reference sequence). The chain's CDR3 is CASSRLPRGDETQYF. CDR3 DNA sequence: TGTGCCAGCAGTCGACTCCCGCGGGGGGATGAGACCCAGTACTTC.

This clonotype was seen a few times. The chain links TRBV29-1 to TRBJ1-2; 8 bases match TRBD1. Trimming took 4 bases from V and 8 from J; bases not matched to a gene: 12. CDR3 length equals 14 residues. Germline CDR1 is SQVTM and CDR2 is ANQGSEA. The CDR3 loop is CSVVTGGYFGGYTF. For the CDR3, the DNA is TGCAGCGTTGTCACAGGGGGGTACTTCGGGGGCTACACCTTC.

A few counts support this clonotype. This rearrangement joins TRBV5-5 to TRBJ2-3; TRBD2 matches at 7 bases. The CDR3 runs 16 residues. Germline V gene sequence: CDR1 SGHKS, CDR2 YYEKEE (reference sequence). V dropped 0 bases and J dropped 2; count of bases not matched to a gene: 6. The chain's CDR3 is CASSLAGGGSTDTQYF. The DNA for the CDR3 is TGTGCCAGCAGCTTGGCCGGCGGGGGTTCCACAGATACGCAGTATTTT. Filled out from reference TRBV5-5 and TRBJ2-3, the complete variable domain reads DAGVTQSPTHLIKTRGQQVTLRCSPISGHKSVSWYQQVLGQGPQFIFQYYEKEERGRGNFPDRFSARQFPNYSSELNVNALLLGDSALYLCASSLAGGGSTDTQYFGPGTRLTVL.

This clonotype was counted only a few times. This chain links TRBV9 with TRBJ2-5, with D tentatively TRBD2 (5 bases). Trimming stripped 4 bases from V and 5 bases from J, with 18 bases between. Per germline, CDR1 SGDLS and CDR2 YYNGEE. This CDR3 contains 15 residues. CDR3: CASSSRGGGLETQYF. The CDR3, as DNA: TGTGCCAGCAGCTCCCGAGGTGGAGGCCTGGAGACCCAGTACTTC.

This clonotype was seen a handful of times. The chain uses TRBV4-2 and TRBJ2-7; D may be TRBD2 (7 bases). Per germline, CDR1 LGHNA and CDR2 YNFKEQ. This CDR3 has 15 amino acids. V lost 4 bases, J lost 3 bases, and 16 bases lay in between. The CDR3 nucleotides read TGTGCCAGCAGCCCCTATGGGGGAGGGGGCTACGAGCAGTACTTC. Translating it yields CASSPYGGGGYEQYF.

This clonotype was observed a handful of times. The V gene is TRBV7-8, the J gene TRBJ2-7; D is uncertain. This CDR3 spans 12 amino acids. Germline-derived CDR1 and CDR2 are SGHVS and FQNEAQ. The V end lost 3 bases, the J end lost 4 bases, and 7 bases lay between the germline ends. The DNA of the CDR3 is TGTGCCAGCAGCTTCGGAGATTACGAGCAGTACTTC. It codes for CASSFGDYEQYF.

The chain links TRBV20-1 to TRBJ2-2; D is undetermined. The CDR3 sequence is 13 residues long. In germline, CDR1 is DFQATT, CDR2 SNEGSKA (reference sequence). The germline V and J ends were trimmed by 6 bases and 0 bases, with 8 bases remaining between them. The CDR3 loop is CSAEQANTGELFF. Here the CDR3 DNA reads TGCAGTGCGGAACAAGCGAACACCGGGGAGCTGTTTTTT.

The chain carries TRBV6-1 and TRBJ2-7; TRBD2 matches 7 bases. CDR3 size: 14 residues. The V gene's germline CDR1 is MNHNS and CDR2 SASEGT. J gave up 1 base and V 7 bases, and 7 bases lay outside the gene matches. The CDR3 region has the DNA TGTGCCAGCAATCTGCCGGGACTATCCTACGAGCAGTACTTC. Protein product: CASNLPGLSYEQYF.

This clonotype has a handful of counts. The V call is TRBV30, the J call TRBJ2-1; a possible D gene is TRBD1 (5 bases). CDR1 and CDR2 (germline): GTSNPN, SVGIG (reference sequence). The CDR3 covers 12 residues. The ends were cut back, 1 base at V and 10 bases at J, with 11 bases in the middle. CDR3 residues: CAWSDRNLEQFF. The CDR3, as DNA: TGTGCCTGGAGTGACAGGAATCTGGAGCAGTTCTTC. Full variable domain (missing parts from reference TRBV30 and TRBJ2-1): SQTIHQWPATLVQPVGSPLSLECTVEGTSNPNLYWYRQAAGRGLQLLFYSVGIGQISSEVPQNLSASRPQDRQFILSSKKLLLSDSGFYLCAWSDRNLEQFFGPGTRLTVL.

This clonotype was recorded a few times. This chain uses TRBV2 with TRBJ2-1, with D perhaps matching TRBD2 (5 bases). Trimming took 8 bases from V and 7 from J, leaving 6 bases between them. The CDR3 spans 10 residues. The V gene's germline CDR1 is SNHLY and CDR2 FYNNEI. The CDR3, as DNA: TGTGCCAGCGAGCGGAATGAGCAGTTCTTC. It specifies CASERNEQFF.

This clonotype was picked up a small number of times. This chain joins TRBV27 and TRBJ1-1, with D possibly matching TRBD1 (5 bases). V gave up 3 bases and J gave up 4 bases, with 18 bases separating them. The CDR3 consists of 16 residues. Germline loops: CDR1 MNHEY, CDR2 SMNVEV (reference sequence). The CDR3 is CASSLYRGAKITEAFF. CDR3 nucleotides: TGTGCCAGCAGTTTGTATCGCGGGGCGAAGATCACTGAAGCTTTCTTT.

V gene TRBV19 combines with J gene TRBJ1-1, with D perhaps TRBD1 (6 bases). V lost 8 bases and J lost 1, with 14 bases in between. Per the germline V gene, CDR1 is LNHDA and CDR2 is SQIVND (reference sequence). The CDR3 consists of 14 residues. CDR3 sequence (DNA): TGTGCCAGTTCCCTGGTACAGGGGAACACTGAAGCTTTCTTT. This translates into CASSLVQGNTEAFF.

The sample holds a few counts of this clonotype. V usage is TRBV7-9 and J usage is TRBJ2-2; 8 positions match TRBD2. With V trimmed by 4 bases and J by 6 bases, 7 bases remained unmatched. The CDR3 extends over 15 amino acids. Germline loops: CDR1 SEHNR, CDR2 FQNEAQ (reference sequence). The CDR3 DNA follows: TGTGCCAGCAGCTCAGGTGCACTAGCGGCCGGGGAGCTGTTTTTT. Amino acids: CASSSGALAAGELFF.

The J gene is TRBJ1-5, the V gene TRBV6-6; 8 positions match TRBD1. Germline CDR1 MNHNY, CDR2 SVGAGI (reference sequence). V shed 2 bases and J 6 bases; nucleotides not matched to a gene: 6. The CDR3 sequence is 15 residues long. The CDR3 sequence is CASSYPTGEGQPQHF. CDR3 coding DNA: TGTGCCAGCAGTTACCCGACAGGGGAAGGTCAGCCCCAGCATTTT.

In this sample, this clonotype turned up many times. CDR3 residues: CASSSRHGGDTQYF. The CDR3 bases are TGTGCCAGCAGCTCCCGTCACGGGGGAGATACGCAGTATTTT. The chain joins TRBV7-9 to TRBJ2-3; D might be TRBD2 (6 bases). The germline V gene encodes CDR1 SEHNR and CDR2 FQNEAQ (reference sequence). V lost 4 bases and J lost 5, with 13 bases in between. This CDR3 spans 14 amino acids.

This clonotype was detected only a few times. The chain joins TRBV29-1 to TRBJ2-7, with D perhaps TRBD1 or TRBD2 (5 bases each). The CDR3 runs 14 residues. The V gene lost 6 bases and the J gene lost 3 bases, with 18 bases spanning the gap. Germline V gene sequence: CDR1 SQVTM, CDR2 ANQGSEA. The CDR3 spells CSVIKTGRGYEQYF. The DNA for the CDR3 is TGCAGCGTAATTAAAACGGGACGAGGCTACGAGCAGTACTTC.